What follows are 19 T cell receptor beta chains derived from one specimen sequenced in a study of regulatory T cells in long-lasting Graves disease. Building the TCR beta libraries relied on iRepertoire HTBI primers, and CDR3 regions underwent Arm-PCR. TCRdb reanalysed the multiplex PCR reads using MiXCR and keeps one entry per CDR3 protein. The sample records hundreds of thousands of distinct CDR3 sequences, 15% to 20% being singletons. Regarding time point: newly diagnosed GD, antithyroid drugs for less than 3 months. PBMC RNA was the source of the TCR library. This sample was also put to use in a study of T cells in Graves' hyperthyroidism and ophthalmopathy.

Specimen: peripheral blood mononuclear cells (PBMCs), collected at new diagnosis, from a patient treated with antithyroid drugs. Every receptor here comes from a woman in her 30s with Graves disease.

V gene TRBV12-3 or TRBV12-4 combines with J gene TRBJ2-7; no clear D. The CDR3 sequence is 11 residues long. V gave up 6 bases and J gave up 7 bases, with 10 bases separating them. The CDR3 bases are TGTGCCAGCAGAAGTACCGGGGAGCAGTACTTC. Its protein is CASRSTGEQYF.

V and J are TRBV20-1 and TRBJ2-5, with D perhaps TRBD2 (6 bases). Trimming shortened V by 5 bases and J by 4 bases, and 17 bases separated the two germline ends. Germline V gives CDR1 DFQATT, CDR2 SNEGSKA (reference sequence). The CDR3 consists of 14 residues. This CDR3 reads CSAERPLGGETQYF. For the CDR3, the DNA is TGCAGTGCTGAAAGGCCCCTCGGGGGAGAGACCCAGTACTTC.

This chain joins TRBV10-3 and TRBJ1-5; 7 nucleotides line up with TRBD1. V shed 6 bases, J shed 1 base, and the junction held 6 bases outside the gene matches. CDR3 length: 15 residues. Germline V CDR1 and CDR2: ENHRY, SYGVKD. The CDR3 here is CAISLTGDSNQPQHF. The DNA for the CDR3 is TGTGCCATCAGCCTTACAGGGGACAGCAATCAGCCCCAGCATTTT.

The rearrangement links TRBV6-2 or TRBV6-3 to TRBJ2-1, with D unclear. Germline assignment: CDR1 MNHEY and CDR2 SVGEGT. This CDR3 has 12 residues. The ends were cut back, 4 bases at V and 10 bases at J, with 11 bases in the middle. This chain's CDR3 is CASSFLVREQFF. The CDR3 nucleotides read TGTGCCAGCAGTTTCCTAGTTCGGGAGCAGTTCTTC.

In this sample, this clonotype turned up a few times. At one boundary the junction diverges from the germline segment, which might be a read error. The chain joins TRBV5-1 to TRBJ2-7; D is perhaps TRBD2 (5 bases). CDR1 and CDR2 from the germline V gene are SGHRS and YFSETQ. The CDR3 is 15 residues long. CDR3 amino acids: CASSQEARSPGEQYF. The CDR3, as DNA: TGTGCCAGCAGCCAAGAGGCCAGATCCCCGGGGGAGCAGTACTTC. The variable domain in full, with the rest retrieved from reference TRBV5-1 and TRBJ2-7, is KAGVTQTPRYLIKTRGQQVTLSCSPISGHRSVSWYQQTPGQGLQFLFEYFSETQRNKGNFPGRFSGRQFSNSRSEMNVSTLELGDSALYLCASSQEARSPGEQYFGPGTRLTVT.

This clonotype was counted many times. The chain is built from TRBV20-1 and TRBJ2-7, with D perhaps assigned TRBD1 or TRBD2 (5 bases each). V lost 4 bases to trimming and J lost 3 bases, with 13 bases between them. The CDR3 is made up of 13 amino acids. The germline gives CDR1 DFQATT, CDR2 SNEGSKA (reference sequence). The CDR3 is CSANRDLGYEQYF. CDR3 nucleotide sequence: TGCAGTGCTAACCGGGACCTCGGCTACGAGCAGTACTTC.

This clonotype was counted a few times. The V and J genes are TRBV20-1 and TRBJ2-3, with D perhaps matching TRBD2 (6 bases). This CDR3 is built from 14 residues. Germline V gene data show CDR1 as DFQATT and CDR2 as SNEGSKA (reference sequence). Trimming took off 2 bases at V and 3 bases at J, with 12 bases between the two ends. The CDR3 is CSARRGYPTDTQYF. The CDR3 DNA follows: TGCAGTGCTAGACGGGGGTATCCGACAGATACGCAGTATTTT.

The V and J genes are TRBV29-1 and TRBJ2-7, with no clear D. This CDR3 comprises 11 residues. Germline CDR1 is SQVTM and CDR2 is ANQGSEA. Trimming shortened V by 5 bases and J by 3 bases, and 8 bases separated the two germline ends. DNA for the CDR3: TGCAGCGTTTTAGAGAACTACGAGCAGTACTTC. Translated: CSVLENYEQYF.

About this clonotype: A read error may be the cause here, since a much bigger clone is one base away. CDR3 DNA: TGCGCCAGCAGCTATACTAGCGGGGTAAACAATGAGCAGCTCTTC. It translates to CASSYTSGVNNEQLF. This chain connects TRBV5-1 to TRBJ2-1; the match to TRBD2 covers 10 bases. This CDR3 has 15 amino acids. Germline lookup yields CDR1 SGHRS and CDR2 YFSETQ.

V is TRBV10-3 and J is TRBJ2-1; 8 bases are a match to TRBD2. The length of the CDR3 is 13 residues. The J segment lost 4 bases and the V segment lost 5 bases, leaving 1 base of the junction unmatched. Germline CDR1 and CDR2: ENHRY and SYGVKD. The CDR3 loop is CAISRGGYNEQFF. The CDR3, as DNA: TGTGCCATCAGTCGGGGGGGTTACAATGAGCAGTTCTTC.

V and J are TRBV28 and TRBJ2-3, with TRBD2 identical over 14 bases. CDR3 length equals 22 residues. V lost 4 bases to trimming and J lost 5 bases; unmatched junction nucleotides: 23. Germline V gene data show CDR1 as MDHEN and CDR2 as SYDVKM. CDR3 protein: CASSSSPFRLAGGRGSQDTQYF. The CDR3 DNA sequence: TGTGCCAGCAGTTCTTCACCATTTAGACTAGCGGGAGGGAGAGGGAGCCAAGATACGCAGTATTTT. The complete variable domain, with remaining parts taken from reference TRBV28 and TRBJ2-3, reads DVKVTQSSRYLVKRTGEKVFLECVQDMDHENMFWYRQDPGLGLRLIYFSYDVKMKEKGDIPEGYSVSREKKERFSLILESASTNQTSMYLCASSSSPFRLAGGRGSQDTQYFGPGTRLTVL.

The V and J genes are TRBV2 and TRBJ2-7, with D possibly TRBD1 on 6 matching bases. The CDR3 is made up of 14 amino acids. The V gene lost 6 bases and the J gene lost 2 bases, with 14 bases spanning the gap. CDR1 SNHLY and CDR2 FYNNEI come from the germline V gene. The CDR3 reads CASRIRTATYEQYF. As DNA, the CDR3 is TGTGCCAGCAGGATCCGGACAGCCACCTACGAGCAGTACTTC.

This clonotype was detected ten times or more. The V call is TRBV12-3 or TRBV12-4, the J call TRBJ2-1, with a possible D match to TRBD1 (6 bases). Trimming took off 6 bases at V and 12 bases at J, with 12 bases between the two ends. This CDR3 contains 11 residues. This CDR3 reads CASRTGLSQFF. CDR3 coding DNA: TGTGCCAGCAGAACAGGGTTATCGCAGTTCTTC.

Concerning this clonotype: This may be a read error: a much more frequent sequence differs by one nucleotide. This chain uses TRBV2 with TRBJ2-1, with D possibly being TRBD2 (6 bases). The better agreement between TRBJ2-5 and the DNA end casts doubt on the J call. This CDR3 has 15 amino acids. Germline CDR1 is SNHLY and CDR2 is FYNNEI. The CDR3 DNA reads TGTGCCAGCAGTGATCCGGGGGACTCCCAAGCGACCCAGTACTTC. Encoded protein: CASSDPGDSQATQYF.

This clonotype was seen many times. J is TRBJ1-5 and V is TRBV12-3 or TRBV12-4; D perhaps matches TRBD1 (5 bases). V dropped 4 bases and J dropped 6 bases, with 13 bases sitting between them. CDR3 length: 14 amino acids. CDR3 nucleotide sequence: TGTGCCAGCAGTTATGGGGGATTGGGTCAGCCCCAGCATTTT. This gives the protein CASSYGGLGQPQHF.

This clonotype was counted many times. V and J are TRBV5-4 and TRBJ1-1, with 9 bases matching TRBD1. Losses at the gene ends were 5 bases for V and 1 base for J; bases not matched to a gene: 3. Germline V gives CDR1 SGHNT, CDR2 YYREEE (reference sequence). The CDR3 is 14 residues long. As DNA, the CDR3 is TGTGCCAGCAGACAGACAGGGGGGAACACTGAAGCTTTCTTT. Translated, it gives CASRQTGGNTEAFF.

The CDR3 sequence is CASSDPGQGRQPQHF. The CDR3 DNA follows: TGTGCCAGCAGTGACCCGGGACAGGGGAGGCAGCCCCAGCATTTT. The chain couples TRBV6-1 to TRBJ1-5, with 10 bases fitting TRBD1. The CDR3 length is 15 residues. Germline CDR1 MNHNS, CDR2 SASEGT. Trimming at V came to 3 bases and at J to 7 bases, leaving 6 bases not matched to a gene.

V usage is TRBV3-1 and J usage is TRBJ1-4, with D hard to call. Germline CDR1 reads LGHDT; CDR2 reads YNNKEL (reference sequence). The CDR3 has 11 residues. V lost 4 bases, J lost 8 bases, and 5 bases lay in between. This CDR3 reads CASSRAEKLFF. The CDR3 nucleotides read TGTGCCAGCAGCCGGGCCGAAAAACTGTTTTTT.

This clonotype was observed at least ten times. The chain couples TRBV7-8 to TRBJ1-2, with a possible D match to TRBD1 (5 bases). CDR1 and CDR2 (germline): SGHVS, FQNEAQ. V lost 6 bases, J lost 5 bases, and 13 bases lay in between. This CDR3 region has 13 residues. The CDR3 reads CASRPREGYGYTF. The CDR3 nucleotides are TGTGCCAGCAGACCCCGGGAGGGGTATGGCTACACCTTC.